This T cell receptor (beta chain) is drawn from a study of shared clonotypes between healthy human individuals. The overall study: Aged 18 to 49, the donors were two women and a few men.

Genomic DNA of unsorted samples came from roughly 90 million PBMCs. Some clones are missing from TCRdb's copy, which holds only in-frame ones; the method was immunoSEQ multiplex PCR. This table has fewer than 600,000 clones, around 74% appearing once. Per germline, CDR1 SGHRS and CDR2 YFSETQ. V was pared by 4 bases and J by 4 bases, with 2 bases of the junction left unmatched. The CDR3 covers 14 residues. This clonotype was obtained from a woman aged 40-49 years in good health. Some clones in this sample may be carry-over from other donors' samples. The chain recombines TRBV5-1 with TRBJ2-3; TRBD1 agrees at 11 bases. Sequences were obtained from PBMCs. CDR3 coding DNA: TGCGCCAGCAGCATGGGACAGGGGGCAGATACGCAGTATTTT. Its protein product is CASSMGQGADTQYF. Full variable domain (outside the CDR3, taken from reference TRBV5-1 and TRBJ2-3): KAGVTQTPRYLIKTRGQQVTLSCSPISGHRSVSWYQQTPGQGLQFLFEYFSETQRNKGNFPGRFSGRQFSNSRSEMNVSTLELGDSALYLCASSMGQGADTQYFGPGTRLTVL.